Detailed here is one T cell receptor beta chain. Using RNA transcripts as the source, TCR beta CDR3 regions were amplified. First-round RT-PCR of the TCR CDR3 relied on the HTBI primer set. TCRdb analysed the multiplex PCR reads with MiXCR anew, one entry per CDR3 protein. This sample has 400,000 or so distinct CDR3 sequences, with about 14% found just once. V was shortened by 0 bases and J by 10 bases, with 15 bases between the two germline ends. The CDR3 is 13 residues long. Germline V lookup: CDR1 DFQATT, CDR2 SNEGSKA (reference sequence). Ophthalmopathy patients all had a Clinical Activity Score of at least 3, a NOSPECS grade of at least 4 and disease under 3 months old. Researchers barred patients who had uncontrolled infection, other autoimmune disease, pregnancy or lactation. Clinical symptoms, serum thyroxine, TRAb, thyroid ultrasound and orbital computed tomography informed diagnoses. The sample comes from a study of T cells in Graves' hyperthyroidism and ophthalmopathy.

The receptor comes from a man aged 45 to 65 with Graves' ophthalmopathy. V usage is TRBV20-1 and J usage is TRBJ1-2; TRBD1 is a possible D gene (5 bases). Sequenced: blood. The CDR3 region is CSARDPAGEYYTF. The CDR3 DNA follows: TGCAGTGCTAGAGACCCCGCGGGGGAGTACTACACCTTC.